Listed here are 24 T cell receptor beta chains from one sample, sequenced in a study of CD8+ T cells in alopecia areata. The authors extracted RNA and reverse transcribed it into cDNA as the sequencing template. TCRdb's table, derived via immunoSEQ multiplex PCR, lists solely in-frame clones and lacks some. The sample gives approximately 150,000 clones, approximately 57% of which show up once; 13% to 15% is in the top ten. Treatment reported: oral pan-JAK inhibitor, 5-10 mg twice daily. Sequencing used CD4+ T cells sorted from blood, obtained at week 24, from a patient treated with tofacitinib. The receptors were sampled from a human donor with alopecia areata.

The genes are TRBV5-1 and TRBJ2-6; the D is unclear. V was trimmed by 4 bases and J by 4 bases, leaving 15 bases between them. The germline gives CDR1 SGHRS, CDR2 YFSETQ. CDR3 length equals 16 residues. The CDR3 loop is CASSQPVGSGANVLTF. The CDR3 region has the DNA TGCGCCAGCAGCCAACCGGTGGGTTCCGGGGCCAACGTCCTGACTTTC.

The chain recombines TRBV30 with TRBJ2-1; TRBD2 aligns across 7 bases. CDR1 and CDR2 from the germline V gene are GTSNPN and SVGIG (reference sequence). This CDR3 region has 14 residues. V gave up 1 base and J gave up 5 bases; unmatched junction bases: 5. The CDR3 sequence is CAWSGLAFDNEQFF. CDR3 coding DNA: TGTGCCTGGAGTGGACTAGCTTTCGACAATGAGCAGTTCTTC.

The V gene is TRBV6-1, the J gene TRBJ1-1, with D possibly matching TRBD1 (6 bases). Germline V gives CDR1 MNHNS, CDR2 SASEGT. The CDR3 runs to 14 residues. V lost 2 bases, J lost 2 bases, and 9 bases lay in between. CDR3 sequence: CASSEWGANTEAFF. In nucleotides, the CDR3 is TGTGCCAGCAGTGAATGGGGGGCAAACACTGAAGCTTTCTTT.

Details on this clone: Other DNA sequences in this specimen translate into the identical CDR3. This sequence joins TRBV29-1 and TRBJ2-3; D perhaps matches TRBD2 (6 bases). With 3 bases removed from V and 6 bases from J, the gap between germline ends came to 10 bases. Germline lookup yields CDR1 SQVTM and CDR2 ANQGSEA. The CDR3 has 12 amino acids. The CDR3, as DNA: TGCAGCGTTGATAGCGGCGGGGATACGCAGTATTTT. Its translation is CSVDSGGDTQYF.

This chain connects TRBV5-1 to TRBJ1-2; tentative D call: TRBD1 (6 bases). The CDR3 has 16 residues. Germline V gene lookup returns CDR1 SGHRS and CDR2 YFSETQ. V lost 0 bases and J lost 3, with 15 bases in between. CDR3 sequence reads: CASSLGSGGTYYGYTF. The DNA for the CDR3 is TGCGCCAGCAGCTTGGGGTCTGGGGGCACCTACTATGGCTACACCTTC. Complete variable domain (other parts from reference TRBV5-1 and TRBJ1-2): KAGVTQTPRYLIKTRGQQVTLSCSPISGHRSVSWYQQTPGQGLQFLFEYFSETQRNKGNFPGRFSGRQFSNSRSEMNVSTLELGDSALYLCASSLGSGGTYYGYTFGSGTRLTVV.

Regarding this clone: The same CDR3 can be traced to other DNA sequences in this sample. The chain employs TRBV7-2 and TRBJ2-7; 8 bases are a match to TRBD2. Germline-derived CDR1 and CDR2 are SGHTA and FQGNSA. CDR3 length: 14 residues. After removal of 5 bases from V and 3 bases from J, the junction contained 6 bases not matched to a gene. The CDR3 nucleotides read TGTGCCAGCAGCCAACGGGGGGGCCGCTACGAGCAGTACTTC. It is translated as CASSQRGGRYEQYF.

The J gene is TRBJ1-5, the V gene TRBV2; D not certain. The ends were cut back, 4 bases at V and 7 bases at J, with 8 bases in the middle. From germline, CDR1 is SNHLY and CDR2 FYNNEI. This CDR3 has 12 amino acids. CDR3: CASSVEVQPQHF. CDR3 coding DNA: TGTGCCAGCAGTGTGGAGGTCCAGCCCCAGCATTTT.

V usage is TRBV29-1 and J usage is TRBJ2-1; D unclear. CDR1 and CDR2 from the germline V gene are SQVTM and ANQGSEA. V lost 4 bases and J lost 0, with 10 bases in between. The CDR3 loop spans 14 amino acids. Here the CDR3 reads CSVVGRSSYNEQFF. The CDR3 nucleotides are TGCAGCGTTGTAGGACGGAGCTCCTACAATGAGCAGTTCTTC.

CDR3 residues: CASRPGGSYGYTF. CDR3 DNA: TGTGCCAGCAGACCCGGCGGCAGCTATGGCTACACCTTC. The chain joins TRBV11-2 to TRBJ1-2; D is undetermined. CDR1 and CDR2 from the germline V gene are SGHAT and FQNNGV. CDR3 length equals 13 residues. With 6 bases removed from V and 4 bases from J, the gap between germline ends came to 12 bases.

This chain joins TRBV7-9 and TRBJ2-7, with TRBD1 matching over 10 bases. V was pared by 5 bases and J by 4 bases, with 14 bases of the junction left unmatched. The V gene's germline CDR1 is SEHNR and CDR2 FQNEAQ (reference sequence). CDR3 length: 17 amino acids. The CDR3 coding sequence is TGTGCCAGCAGCGATCGGGACAGGGGCTGGGAGGGTTACGAGCAGTACTTC. This gives the protein CASSDRDRGWEGYEQYF.

This clone has just a few counts. The V gene is TRBV29-1, the J gene TRBJ1-1, with 8 bases that match TRBD1. The V and J ends lost 8 bases and 1 base, in that order; junction bases with no gene match: 6. The CDR3 totals 13 residues. Germline CDR1 is SQVTM and CDR2 is ANQGSEA. This chain's CDR3 is CSTRTGQNTEAFF. CDR3 bases: TGCAGCACCCGGACAGGGCAGAACACTGAAGCTTTCTTT. The entire variable domain, with the rest obtained from reference TRBV29-1 and TRBJ1-1, is as follows: SAVISQKPSRDICQRGTSLTIQCQVDSQVTMMFWYRQQPGQSLTLIATANQGSEATYESGFVIDKFPISRPNLTFSTLTVSNMSPEDSSIYLCSTRTGQNTEAFFGQGTRLTVV.

This clone is a singleton in its sample. V usage is TRBV5-1 and J usage is TRBJ2-2; TRBD2 matches 7 bases. V was pared by 4 bases and J by 1 base, with 7 bases of the junction left unmatched. There are 16 residues in the CDR3. Germline CDR1 is SGHRS and CDR2 is YFSETQ. In DNA, the CDR3 is TGCGCCAGCAGCCCCACGGGACTACGGAACACCGGGGAGCTGTTTTTT. This gives the protein CASSPTGLRNTGELFF. Full variable domain (rest looked up from reference TRBV5-1 and TRBJ2-2): KAGVTQTPRYLIKTRGQQVTLSCSPISGHRSVSWYQQTPGQGLQFLFEYFSETQRNKGNFPGRFSGRQFSNSRSEMNVSTLELGDSALYLCASSPTGLRNTGELFFGEGSRLTVL.

There are a few counts of this clone. The V and J genes are TRBV9 and TRBJ1-1; D may be TRBD1 (6 bases). Trimming took 0 bases from V and 3 from J, leaving 15 bases between them. The CDR3 spans 16 residues. Looked up from germline, CDR1 is SGDLS and CDR2 is YYNGEE. The CDR3 loop is CASSVAGPPGDTEAFF. CDR3 nucleotides: TGTGCCAGCAGCGTAGCGGGCCCCCCAGGGGACACTGAAGCTTTCTTT.

This chain connects TRBV4-1 to TRBJ2-2; unclear D gene. The germline V gene has CDR1 MGHRA and CDR2 YSYEKL. CDR3 length equals 15 residues. Trimming removed 4 bases at V and 8 bases at J, with 17 bases between. CDR3 DNA: TGCGCCAGCAGCCCGGCAACCCTTAAGGTTGGGGAGCTGTTTTTT. As protein: CASSPATLKVGELFF.

The rearrangement links TRBV5-1 to TRBJ1-2, with D unclear. Germline loops: CDR1 SGHRS, CDR2 YFSETQ. The CDR3 covers 13 residues. V shed 0 bases and J shed 2 bases, with 5 bases lying between them. The CDR3 is CASSLADNYGYTF. The CDR3 region has the DNA TGCGCCAGCAGCTTGGCCGACAACTATGGCTACACCTTC.

The gene calls are TRBV30 and TRBJ2-7; TRBD2 might be the D (5 bases). The V end was cut by 2 bases, the J end by 2 bases, with 10 bases between. The CDR3 runs 13 residues. Germline V gene data show CDR1 as GTSNPN and CDR2 as SVGIG (reference sequence). The CDR3 loop reads CAWSTGVPYEQYF. The CDR3 DNA is TGTGCCTGGAGTACCGGGGTTCCCTACGAGCAGTACTTC.

This clone was seen only a few times. This rearrangement joins TRBV10-3 to TRBJ1-1; possibly TRBD1 for D (5 bases). The germline V and J ends were trimmed by 10 bases and 1 base, with 16 bases remaining between them. The germline CDR1 and CDR2 sequences are ENHRY and SYGVKD. The CDR3 totals 14 residues. CDR3 sequence reads: CATHRDSWNTEAFF. CDR3 nucleotides: TGTGCCACCCATCGGGACTCCTGGAACACTGAAGCTTTCTTT.

This clone was detected once. The chain recombines TRBV5-1 with TRBJ2-7, with 13 bases identical to TRBD2. V lost 3 bases and J lost 3; bases outside the gene matches: 6. The length of the CDR3 is 16 residues. CDR1 is SGHRS, CDR2 YFSETQ, per germline. CDR3 nucleotides: TGCGCCAGCAGCTCCGGGACTAGCGGGGCGGTCTACGAGCAGTACTTC. It is translated as CASSSGTSGAVYEQYF.

The rearrangement joins TRBV7-9 to TRBJ2-7; TRBD1 or TRBD2 may be the D gene (5 bases each). In germline, CDR1 is SEHNR, CDR2 FQNEAQ (reference sequence). Trimming cost V 7 bases and J 8 bases, with 30 bases left between them. The CDR3 sequence is 17 residues long. CDR3 region: CASTPRGRQGEGMKQYF. The DNA of the CDR3 is TGTGCCAGCACCCCGAGAGGTCGGCAGGGAGAGGGAATGAAGCAGTACTTC.

The chain couples TRBV7-9 to TRBJ2-6, with D maybe TRBD1 (5 bases). Germline values: CDR1 SEHNR, CDR2 FQNEAQ (reference sequence). The ends were cut back, 2 bases at V and 0 bases at J, with 8 bases in the middle. This CDR3 has 16 amino acids. The CDR3 here is CASSLRQLSGANVLTF. CDR3 bases: TGTGCCAGCAGCTTACGACAGCTCTCTGGGGCCAACGTCCTGACTTTC.

This rearrangement joins TRBV27 to TRBJ1-2; 9 nucleotides agree with TRBD1. V shed 0 bases, J shed 5 bases, and the junction held 1 base outside the gene matches. This CDR3 comprises 14 residues. Germline CDR1 is MNHEY and CDR2 is SMNVEV (reference sequence). CDR3 sequence (DNA): TGTGCCAGCAGTTTATCGGACAGGGGATATGGCTACACCTTC. It codes for CASSLSDRGYGYTF.

V gene TRBV5-6 combines with J gene TRBJ2-4; a possible D gene is TRBD2 (6 bases). The CDR3 consists of 16 residues. From germline, CDR1 is SGHDT and CDR2 YYEEEE. Deletions cut 0 bases from V and 1 base from J, with 11 bases between. The CDR3 here is CASSLGSGLAKNIQYF. For the CDR3, the DNA is TGTGCCAGCAGCTTGGGGTCGGGACTGGCCAAAAACATTCAGTACTTC.

The genes are TRBV29-1 and TRBJ2-6, with D perhaps matching TRBD1 (5 bases). The germline V gene encodes CDR1 SQVTM and CDR2 ANQGSEA. The CDR3 is 15 residues long. Trimming left V 6 bases short and J 0 bases short, with 12 bases between. CDR3 loop: CSVDSYSSGANVLTF. The DNA of the CDR3 is TGCAGCGTCGACAGCTATAGCTCTGGGGCCAACGTCCTGACTTTC. The full variable domain, rest sourced from reference TRBV29-1 and TRBJ2-6, is SAVISQKPSRDICQRGTSLTIQCQVDSQVTMMFWYRQQPGQSLTLIATANQGSEATYESGFVIDKFPISRPNLTFSTLTVSNMSPEDSSIYLCSVDSYSSGANVLTFGAGSRLTVL.

This clone is a singleton in its sample. V gene TRBV4-1 combines with J gene TRBJ2-1; TRBD1 or TRBD2 may be the D gene (5 bases each). Looked up from germline, CDR1 is MGHRA and CDR2 is YSYEKL. CDR3 length: 14 residues. Trimming shortened V by 4 bases and J by 4 bases, and 11 bases separated the two germline ends. CDR3 sequence (DNA): TGCGCCAGCAGCCCCGGGACGGATTACAATGAGCAGTTCTTC. Amino acid sequence: CASSPGTDYNEQFF.